This T cell receptor (beta chain) was obtained from a study of T cell responses to AZD1222 COVID-19 vaccine. This clone was found once. Libraries were prepared by immunoSEQ multiplex PCR; TCRdb keeps only in-frame clonotypes and omits some of them. The sample lists about 150,000 clones, around 89% occurring once. The CDR3 runs 14 residues. CDR1 is SGDLS, CDR2 YYNGEE, per germline. V was trimmed by 0 bases and J by 7 bases, leaving 11 bases between them. The specimen was peripheral blood, collected on day 0 of AZD1222 vaccination. The J gene is TRBJ2-1, the V gene TRBV9, with a weak D call TRBD2 (5 bases). The sequence came from an adult in good health. This CDR3 is CASSVATGSNEQFF. The CDR3 DNA is TGTGCCAGCAGCGTAGCGACGGGGAGTAATGAGCAGTTCTTC.